The 32 T cell receptor beta chains below come from one sample, sequenced in a study of T cell repertoires in ileal Crohn's disease. The repertoire was sequenced with immunoSEQ multiplex PCR; TCRdb's copy has only in-frame clones and lacks some. The sample contains some 14,000 clones, about 73% of which appear only once. The sequencing sample was made of ileal tissue. The receptors come from an adult with Crohn's disease.

This chain links TRBV28 with TRBJ1-2; weak D call: TRBD1 (6 bases). There are 14 residues in the CDR3. Trimming removed 5 bases from V and 8 bases from J, with 18 bases in between. CDR1 is MDHEN and CDR2 is SYDVKM in the germline V gene. As DNA, the CDR3 is TGTGCCAGCAGTCTCATTACAGGGTCGAGGGGCTACACCTTC. Its translation: CASSLITGSRGYTF.

The rearrangement uses TRBV4-2 and TRBJ2-1, with 11 bases matching TRBD2. This CDR3 comprises 19 residues. In germline, CDR1 is LGHNA, CDR2 YNFKEQ. Losses at the gene ends were 0 bases for V and 7 bases for J; bases not matched to a gene: 14. The CDR3 nucleotides read TGTGCCAGCAGCCAAGATAAGACTAGCGGGGTCAGATTGGGGAATGAGCAGTTCTTC. Translation: CASSQDKTSGVRLGNEQFF.

V usage is TRBV10-2 and J usage is TRBJ1-2; unclear D gene. The CDR3 has 14 amino acids. Trimming took 2 bases from V and 7 from J, leaving 14 bases between them. Germline CDR1 WSHSY, CDR2 SAAADI. This CDR3 is CASSEGPAGRGYTF. Here the CDR3 DNA reads TGCGCCAGCAGTGAGGGACCGGCCGGGCGTGGCTACACCTTC.

The CDR3 coding sequence is TGCGCCAGCACCCCCAACTCGGCGGGGAACACCGGGGAGCTGTTTTTT. As protein: CASTPNSAGNTGELFF. This rearrangement joins TRBV5-1 to TRBJ2-2, with TRBD2 as a possible D gene (5 bases). V lost 6 bases and J 1 base, leaving 16 bases between the germline ends. This CDR3 has 16 residues. Germline CDR1 SGHRS, CDR2 YFSETQ.

V and J are TRBV15 and TRBJ2-5; 7 positions agree with TRBD2. CDR1 LNHNV and CDR2 YYDKDF come from the germline V gene (reference sequence). The CDR3 extends over 12 amino acids. The V gene end was trimmed by 3 bases and the J gene end by 5 bases; junction bases not matched to a gene: 0. The CDR3 loop reads CATSRGGETQYF. CDR3 nucleotides: TGTGCCACCAGCAGGGGAGGGGAGACCCAGTACTTC.

The chain uses TRBV11-2 and TRBJ1-1, with D unresolved. Trimming stripped 5 bases from V and 3 bases from J, with 10 bases between. CDR3 length: 13 residues. Per germline, CDR1 SGHAT and CDR2 FQNNGV. The CDR3 region is CASSRQGDTEAFF. DNA of the CDR3: TGTGCCAGCAGCCGGCAAGGCGACACTGAAGCTTTCTTT.

The chain has TRBV7-3 and TRBJ2-1; unclear D gene. V was clipped by 5 bases and J by 5 bases, with 10 bases between them. The CDR3 contains 13 residues. Germline assignment: CDR1 SGHTA and CDR2 FQGTGA. The CDR3 sequence is CASSTITDNEQFF. CDR3 coding DNA: TGTGCCAGCAGCACAATAACGGACAATGAGCAGTTCTTC.

The V and J genes are TRBV7-3 and TRBJ2-2; tentatively, D is TRBD1 (5 bases). CDR1 and CDR2 from the germline V gene are SGHTA and FQGTGA. There are 13 residues in the CDR3. The V end was cut by 4 bases, the J end by 4 bases, with 7 bases between. CDR3 nucleotide sequence: TGTGCCAGCAGCTACGACAGCACCGGGGAGCTGTTTTTT. Protein product: CASSYDSTGELFF.

This clone was counted a few times. V and J are TRBV27 and TRBJ1-2; 9 bases fit TRBD1. J was trimmed by 5 bases and V by 4 bases; bases with no gene match: 8. This CDR3 has 15 residues. In germline, CDR1 is MNHEY, CDR2 SMNVEV (reference sequence). CDR3 residues: CASSSLDRGGYGYTF. In nucleotides, the CDR3 is TGTGCCAGCAGTTCCCTGGACAGGGGAGGGTATGGCTACACCTTC.

This chain uses TRBV10-1 with TRBJ1-1; the match to TRBD1 covers 9 bases. The V segment lost 6 bases and the J segment 4 bases; nucleotides outside the gene matches: 6. Germline CDR1 and CDR2: WNHNN and SYGVQD (reference sequence). This CDR3 has 14 amino acids. CDR3 sequence: CASSPGQGVTEAFF. The CDR3 DNA is TGCGCCAGCAGCCCGGGACAGGGTGTCACTGAAGCTTTCTTT.

The genes are TRBV6-1 and TRBJ1-6, with TRBD1 as a possible D gene (6 bases). Germline V gene lookup returns CDR1 MNHNS and CDR2 SASEGT. The V end was cut by 0 bases, the J end by 11 bases, with 11 bases between. The length of the CDR3 is 14 residues. Here the CDR3 DNA reads TGTGCCAGCAGTGAAGCGAGGGGGGGGACACCCCTCCACTTT. Its protein product is CASSEARGGTPLHF.

The rearrangement uses TRBV2 and TRBJ1-2; tentatively, D is TRBD1 (5 bases). The CDR3 has 14 residues. In germline, CDR1 is SNHLY, CDR2 FYNNEI. The germline V and J ends were trimmed by 3 bases and 5 bases, with 13 bases remaining between them. The DNA of the CDR3 is TGTGCCAGCAGTGACCAGGGCGGGAAATATGGCTACACCTTC. Amino acid sequence: CASSDQGGKYGYTF.

The chain couples TRBV7-9 to TRBJ1-2; D is perhaps TRBD1 (6 bases). Trimming took off 0 bases at V and 2 bases at J, with 10 bases between the two ends. Germline loops: CDR1 SEHNR, CDR2 FQNEAQ (reference sequence). This CDR3 has 15 amino acids. The DNA of the CDR3 is TGTGCCAGCAGCTTAGCACAACAGGGAAACTATGGCTACACCTTC. Translating it yields CASSLAQQGNYGYTF.

This sequence joins TRBV27 and TRBJ1-1, with a weak D call TRBD1 (5 bases). From germline, CDR1 is MNHEY and CDR2 SMNVEV (reference sequence). With 6 bases removed from V and 5 bases from J, the gap between germline ends came to 13 bases. The CDR3 sequence is 13 residues long. CDR3 nucleotide sequence: TGTGCCAGCAGCAAACCCGGGGGGACTGAAGCTTTCTTT. It encodes CASSKPGGTEAFF.

In its sample, this clone was seen once. A junction end diverges from the germline sequence, so it may reflect a read error. The chain has TRBV7-7 and TRBJ2-1, with D perhaps being TRBD1 or TRBD2 (5 bases each). Per germline, CDR1 SSHAT and CDR2 FNYEAQ (reference sequence). The CDR3 runs 13 residues. Here the CDR3 DNA reads TGTGCTAGCAGCTTCCCCGGGGCACCCGAGCAGTTCTTC. Amino acids: CASSFPGAPEQFF.

The chain uses TRBV7-2 and TRBJ2-7; TRBD1 agrees at 7 bases. V trimming: 5 bases; J trimming: 0 bases; junction bases outside the gene matches: 4. There are 14 residues in the CDR3. In germline, CDR1 is SGHTA, CDR2 FQGNSA. The CDR3 sequence is CASSITGVSYEQYF. DNA of the CDR3: TGTGCCAGCAGCATAACAGGGGTCTCCTACGAGCAGTACTTC.

This clone was detected once. The CDR3 region has the DNA TGTGCCAGCAGTGCCCTCGATTCACCCCTCCACTTT. Translated, it gives CASSALDSPLHF. This sequence joins TRBV28 and TRBJ1-6; no firm D call. There are 12 residues in the CDR3. V was cut by 5 bases and J by 8 bases, with 7 bases left in between. Germline values: CDR1 MDHEN, CDR2 SYDVKM. Based on the CDR3 plus reference TRBV28 and TRBJ1-6, the full variable domain is DVKVTQSSRYLVKRTGEKVFLECVQDMDHENMFWYRQDPGLGLRLIYFSYDVKMKEKGDIPEGYSVSREKKERFSLILESASTNQTSMYLCASSALDSPLHFGNGTRLTVT.

This chain links TRBV28 with TRBJ1-1; 8 bases are shared with TRBD1. Germline trimming cut 5 bases from V and 1 base from J; bases unmatched to any gene: 9. The CDR3 consists of 16 residues. Looked up from germline, CDR1 is MDHEN and CDR2 is SYDVKM. CDR3 bases: TGTGCCAGCAGTACTTGGACAGGGAAGAAGAACACTGAAGCTTTCTTT. Encoded protein: CASSTWTGKKNTEAFF.

For the CDR3, the DNA is TGTGCCAGCAGCTTAGGGAGACCGGGACAGGGTTCTGGCTACACCTTC. It codes for CASSLGRPGQGSGYTF. The chain is built from TRBV7-8 and TRBJ1-2, with TRBD1 identical over 9 bases. From germline, CDR1 is SGHVS and CDR2 FQNEAQ. This CDR3 is 16 amino acids long. V shed 1 base and J 7 bases; nucleotides not matched to a gene: 10.

This clone was seen a few times. V gene TRBV19 combines with J gene TRBJ1-2; D remains unclear. The CDR3 has 13 amino acids. Germline V gene sequence: CDR1 LNHDA, CDR2 SQIVND (reference sequence). The V end was cut by 10 bases, the J end by 4 bases, with 16 bases between. This CDR3 reads CAISVGSGYGYTF. The CDR3 coding sequence is TGTGCCATCTCGGTCGGTAGTGGCTATGGCTACACCTTC.

The rearrangement joins TRBV29-1 to TRBJ1-2; 7 nucleotides align to TRBD1. V lost 6 bases, J lost 6 bases, and 13 bases stayed unmatched. The CDR3 runs 14 residues. Germline-derived CDR1 and CDR2 are SQVTM and ANQGSEA. This CDR3 is CSVAETGNRHGYTF. CDR3 bases: TGCAGCGTCGCGGAGACAGGGAATAGACATGGCTACACCTTC.

The V call is TRBV27, the J call TRBJ2-1; TRBD1 agrees at 9 bases. The germline CDR1 and CDR2 sequences are MNHEY and SMNVEV (reference sequence). This CDR3 contains 16 residues. The ends lost 5 bases at V and 8 bases at J; junction bases unmatched: 13. CDR3 sequence (DNA): TGTGCCAGCAGTCCTTTCTCCGGGACAGGGCGACATGAGCAGTTCTTC. Amino acids: CASSPFSGTGRHEQFF.

V is TRBV6-5 and J is TRBJ1-1; TRBD1 matches at 7 bases. V lost 6 bases to trimming and J lost 4 bases; unmatched junction nucleotides: 5. The CDR3 contains 13 residues. CDR1 and CDR2 from the germline V gene are MNHEY and SVGAGI. CDR3 residues: CASRRQGSTEAFF. The CDR3 bases are TGTGCCAGCAGGAGACAGGGTAGCACTGAAGCTTTCTTT.

This chain connects TRBV27 to TRBJ2-3; TRBD1 agrees at 11 bases. V dropped 4 bases and J dropped 5; count of bases not matched to a gene: 8. Germline-derived CDR1 and CDR2 are MNHEY and SMNVEV (reference sequence). CDR3 length: 16 amino acids. CDR3 sequence: CASSSPGQGGIDTQYF. In DNA form, the CDR3 reads TGTGCCAGCAGTTCCCCGGGACAGGGGGGTATAGATACGCAGTATTTT.

The genes are TRBV7-9 and TRBJ2-3; no firm D call. This CDR3 contains 13 residues. CDR1 SEHNR and CDR2 FQNEAQ come from the germline V gene (reference sequence). Trimming pared 3 bases from V and 2 bases from J, leaving 6 bases between. The CDR3 is CASSLVITDTQYF. The CDR3 bases are TGTGCCAGCAGCTTGGTTATCACAGATACGCAGTATTTT.

The chain is built from TRBV6-1 and TRBJ2-2; D gene uncertain. Trimming removed 1 base from V and 6 bases from J, with 6 bases in between. Per the germline V gene, CDR1 is MNHNS and CDR2 is SASEGT. This CDR3 contains 13 residues. CDR3 nucleotides: TGTGCCAGCAGTGAAGGGGTTTCCGGGGAGCTGTTTTTT. It specifies CASSEGVSGELFF.

J is TRBJ2-7 and V is TRBV6-1; 9 bases match TRBD1. V dropped 6 bases and J dropped 3; count of bases not matched to a gene: 6. The CDR3 spans 14 residues. Germline assignment: CDR1 MNHNS and CDR2 SASEGT. The CDR3 bases are TGTGCCAGCAGGAGGGACAGGGACCTCTACGAGCAGTACTTC. Translated, it gives CASRRDRDLYEQYF.

This clone qualifies as medium-sized. The chain employs TRBV11-1 and TRBJ1-1; no clear D gene. This CDR3 comprises 13 residues. With 5 bases removed from V and 11 bases from J, the gap between germline ends came to 18 bases. Germline V gives CDR1 SGHAT, CDR2 FQDESV (reference sequence). The CDR3 DNA follows: TGTGCCAGCAGCCCCTTCGAAAGGGTCGCGGCTTTCTTT. Encoded protein: CASSPFERVAAFF.

This chain uses TRBV7-2 with TRBJ1-1; 7 bases are a match to TRBD1. The CDR3 runs 14 residues. Germline V lookup: CDR1 SGHTA, CDR2 FQGNSA. V shed 3 bases and J 6 bases; nucleotides not matched to a gene: 7. The CDR3 loop is CASSLLQGEAEAFF. CDR3 in DNA: TGTGCCAGCAGCTTGCTCCAGGGGGAGGCTGAAGCTTTCTTT.

The CDR3 protein is CASSLVSGANVLTF. The DNA for the CDR3 is TGTGCCAGCAGCTTAGTCTCTGGGGCCAACGTCCTGACTTTC. V and J are TRBV11-2 and TRBJ2-6; D remains ambiguous. This CDR3 is built from 14 residues. In germline, CDR1 is SGHAT, CDR2 FQNNGV. V was pared by 1 base and J by 0 bases, with 1 base between.

This clone was found a few times. This chain links TRBV29-1 with TRBJ2-7; 7 nucleotides align to TRBD2. Trimming took 4 bases from V and 5 from J; bases not matched to a gene: 14. Looked up from germline, CDR1 is SQVTM and CDR2 is ANQGSEA. The CDR3 has 15 residues. In DNA form, the CDR3 reads TGCAGCGTTGTTGGGGGAGGGAGAGTTCAGGACGAGCAGTACTTC. It yields the protein CSVVGGGRVQDEQYF.

The V gene is TRBV18, the J gene TRBJ2-7; D tentatively fits TRBD1 or TRBD2 (5 bases each). The ends were cut back, 6 bases at V and 9 bases at J, with 18 bases in the middle. The V gene's germline CDR1 is KGHSH and CDR2 LQKENI. The CDR3 runs to 13 residues. The CDR3: CASSPEGLGTQYF. The CDR3 coding sequence is TGTGCCAGCTCTCCCGAGGGCCTGGGGACGCAGTACTTC.